Presented here are 28 T cell receptor beta chains from one specimen sequenced in a study of T cell repertoires in aging, cancer and after chemotherapy. Amplification of TCR beta used genomic DNA extracted from peripheral blood. TRB rearrangements spanning V, D and J were amplified using mixed TRB-A/B primers. In TCRdb, the multiplex PCR reads were re-called with MiXCR into one record per CDR3 protein. The data hold roughly 2,500 distinct CDR3 sequences, with under 30% observed a single time. Sample: blood. The source of these receptors is a human donor with a solid tumor.

Written as DNA, the CDR3 is TGTGCCAGCAGCTTGGTTAGAAGTTCTAATGAGCAGTTCTTC. Translation gives CASSLVRSSNEQFF. V usage is TRBV5-4 and J usage is TRBJ2-1; unclear D gene. Per germline, CDR1 SGHNT and CDR2 YYREEE (reference sequence). V was cut by 0 bases and J by 7 bases, with 11 bases left in between. This CDR3 is built from 14 residues.

This clonotype qualifies as medium-sized. The chain links TRBV27 to TRBJ1-6; D is perhaps TRBD1 (6 bases). The CDR3 runs to 15 residues. V shed 5 bases and J shed 7 bases, with 15 bases lying between them. CDR1 and CDR2 from the germline V gene are MNHEY and SMNVEV (reference sequence). CDR3 in DNA: TGTGCCAGCAGTGTCCCCCAGGGGCCGAATTCACCCCTCCACTTT. This translates into CASSVPQGPNSPLHF.

The rearrangement uses TRBV30 and TRBJ1-3; tentatively, D is TRBD1 (5 bases). Germline CDR1 is GTSNPN and CDR2 is SVGIG (reference sequence). The CDR3 consists of 15 residues. V was pared by 7 bases and J by 0 bases, with 16 bases between. The CDR3 bases are TGTGCCTTCCATCGGGACGTCCACTCTGGAAACACCATATATTTT. Amino acids: CAFHRDVHSGNTIYF.

With respect to this clonotype: With a much larger clone just one base away, this may be a read error. The chain joins TRBV6-2 or TRBV6-3 to TRBJ1-2, with TRBD1 matching 7 bases. From germline, CDR1 is MNHEY and CDR2 SVGEGT. The length of the CDR3 is 13 residues. The J segment lost 6 bases and the V segment lost 10 bases, leaving 11 bases of the junction unmatched. The chain's CDR3 is CATEPGTVNGYTF. CDR3 nucleotides: TGTGCCACCGAACCCGGGACAGTCAATGGCTACACCTTC.

The rearrangement links TRBV19 to TRBJ1-1; D is ambiguous. The CDR3 length is 14 residues. With 4 bases removed from V and 0 bases from J, the gap between germline ends came to 9 bases. Germline V gene sequence: CDR1 LNHDA, CDR2 SQIVND (reference sequence). The CDR3 nucleotides are TGTGCCAGTAGTAAAGGATACATGAACACTGAAGCTTTCTTT. Translation gives CASSKGYMNTEAFF.

This clonotype was seen just once. V is TRBV5-1 and J is TRBJ1-1, with D tentatively TRBD1 (6 bases). Germline V gene data show CDR1 as SGHRS and CDR2 as YFSETQ. CDR3 size: 14 residues. V lost 3 bases and J 0 bases, leaving 9 bases between the germline ends. The CDR3 loop reads CASSWGPMNTEAFF. The CDR3 DNA follows: TGCGCCAGCAGCTGGGGGCCTATGAACACTGAAGCTTTCTTT.

The rearrangement links TRBV7-2 to TRBJ2-1; D perhaps matches TRBD2 (7 bases). The V gene's germline CDR1 is SGHTA and CDR2 FQGNSA. The CDR3 has 16 residues. Trimming took off 2 bases at V and 4 bases at J, with 15 bases between the two ends. The CDR3 spells CASSLSSSGTYNEQFF. The CDR3, as DNA: TGTGCCAGCAGCTTATCGTCAAGCGGGACATACAATGAGCAGTTCTTC.

V usage is TRBV21-1 and J usage is TRBJ2-7; the DNA was not used to check the table's D call, TRBD1. TRBV21-1 is shown as a pseudogene. This CDR3 spans 16 amino acids. CDR3 sequence: CASSKGDRVGVYEQYF. CDR3 bases: TGTGCCAGCAGCAAAGGAGACAGGGTCGGCGTTTACGAGCAGTACTTC.

This clonotype is medium-sized within its sample. The chain has TRBV7-2 and TRBJ1-6, with a weak D call TRBD1 (6 bases). This CDR3 has 16 amino acids. Germline loops: CDR1 SGHTA, CDR2 FQGNSA. Trimming removed 2 bases at V and 7 bases at J, with 15 bases between. CDR3 protein: CASSLRSGHANSPLHF. The CDR3 DNA sequence: TGTGCCAGCAGCTTAAGGTCGGGACATGCAAATTCACCCCTCCACTTT.

This clonotype rates as large (0.1 to 1%). The chain uses TRBV29-1 and TRBJ2-5; a weak D match, TRBD1 (5 bases). The CDR3 is 13 amino acids. V lost 4 bases, J lost 6 bases, and 15 bases lay in between. The germline CDR1 and CDR2 sequences are SQVTM and ANQGSEA. The DNA for the CDR3 is TGCAGCGTTGTGGCGGCAGGGCGGAAGACCCAGTACTTC. Translating it yields CSVVAAGRKTQYF.

This clonotype was seen a few times. The chain couples TRBV10-3 to TRBJ1-1; a weak D match, TRBD1 (5 bases). This CDR3 is built from 15 residues. V was cut by 7 bases and J by 3 bases, with 18 bases left in between. The germline CDR1 and CDR2 sequences are ENHRY and SYGVKD. The CDR3 DNA sequence: TGTGCCATCACCCTCGGGCGGCTGGGGGACACTGAAGCTTTCTTT. Protein sequence: CAITLGRLGDTEAFF.

This clonotype counts as large. The CDR3 region has the DNA TGTGCCAGCAGCTTAGGGTACTCACCCCTCCACTTT. Protein product: CASSLGYSPLHF. The chain is built from TRBV7-6 and TRBJ1-6; D gene uncertain. The CDR3 length is 12 residues. The germline V and J ends were trimmed by 1 base and 10 bases, with 5 bases remaining between them. Germline lookup yields CDR1 SGHVS and CDR2 FNYEAQ.

J is TRBJ2-7 and V is TRBV27; unclear D gene. Per the germline V gene, CDR1 is MNHEY and CDR2 is SMNVEV (reference sequence). V shed 8 bases and J shed 3 bases, with 11 bases lying between them. The CDR3 has 12 residues. The CDR3: CASGVPGYEQYF. For the CDR3, the DNA is TGTGCCAGCGGGGTCCCTGGCTACGAGCAGTACTTC.

This clonotype was seen a few times. The V call is TRBV20-1, the J call TRBJ2-5; D is uncertain. This CDR3 contains 11 residues. V gave up 3 bases and J gave up 5 bases, with 7 bases separating them. CDR1 and CDR2 (germline): DFQATT, SNEGSKA (reference sequence). For the CDR3, the DNA is TGCAGTGCTAGGTACCTGGAGACCCAGTACTTC. The encoded protein is CSARYLETQYF.

This chain links TRBV7-9 with TRBJ2-2; tentatively, D is TRBD2 (5 bases). The ends were cut back, 4 bases at V and 1 base at J, with 19 bases in the middle. Germline values: CDR1 SEHNR, CDR2 FQNEAQ (reference sequence). The CDR3 runs 18 residues. The CDR3 is CASSSVPDYFLNTGELFF. In nucleotides, the CDR3 is TGTGCCAGCAGCTCCGTACCCGACTACTTCTTGAACACCGGGGAGCTGTTTTTT.

In its sample, this clonotype ranks as large. The chain carries TRBV7-2 and TRBJ2-3, with D perhaps TRBD2 (5 bases). Between the trimmed V and J ends, which lost 5 bases and 6 bases, there was a span of 15 bases. This CDR3 spans 14 amino acids. The germline gives CDR1 SGHTA, CDR2 FQGNSA. This CDR3 reads CASSAGLAADTQYF. The CDR3 DNA is TGTGCCAGCAGCGCCGGACTCGCAGCGGATACGCAGTATTTT.

This clonotype was counted a few times. The chain couples TRBV27 to TRBJ1-1; D ambiguous. The V end was cut by 2 bases, the J end by 3 bases, with 13 bases between. Looked up from germline, CDR1 is MNHEY and CDR2 is SMNVEV (reference sequence). The CDR3 spans 15 residues. CDR3 region: CASSLMGSWDTEAFF. The DNA for the CDR3 is TGTGCCAGCAGTTTAATGGGCAGTTGGGACACTGAAGCTTTCTTT.

V usage is TRBV19 and J usage is TRBJ2-3; TRBD2 agrees at 7 bases. The CDR3 contains 15 residues. The germline gives CDR1 LNHDA, CDR2 SQIVND (reference sequence). Unmatched junction bases numbered 4, after V lost 3 bases and J lost 1 base. This CDR3 is CASSIAAGCTDTQYF. CDR3 nucleotide sequence: TGTGCCAGTAGTATTGCAGCGGGGTGCACAGATACGCAGTATTTT.

By share, this clonotype ranks as large. CDR3 bases: TGCAGCGTTGAGTCAGTTAACTATGGCTACACCTTC. Residues: CSVESVNYGYTF. This chain connects TRBV29-1 to TRBJ1-2; no reliable D call. Between the trimmed V and J ends, which lost 3 bases and 1 base, there was a span of 6 bases. Per germline, CDR1 SQVTM and CDR2 ANQGSEA. This CDR3 has 12 residues.

By its share, this clonotype is large. The V gene is TRBV29-1, the J gene TRBJ1-2; 7 bases are a match to TRBD1. Germline V gene lookup returns CDR1 SQVTM and CDR2 ANQGSEA. Trimming removed 6 bases from V and 4 bases from J; junction bases left unmatched: 8. The CDR3 extends over 13 amino acids. The CDR3 DNA is TGCAGCGTAGATACAGGGGCTTCCTATGGCTACACCTTC. Translation: CSVDTGASYGYTF.

By sample fraction, this clonotype is medium-sized (0.01 to 0.1%). At one of its ends the junction is not consistent with the germline gene, which may arise from a read error. V is TRBV20-1 and J is TRBJ2-5; 10 bases are a match to TRBD2. Per the germline V gene, CDR1 is DFQATT and CDR2 is SNEGSKA (reference sequence). The CDR3 spans 14 residues. The CDR3: CSAKASGGQGTQYF. The CDR3 coding sequence is TGCAGTGCTAAGGCTAGCGGGGGTCAAGGGACCCAGTACTTC.

This chain links TRBV6-5 with TRBJ2-7; TRBD1 aligns across 8 bases. V shed 10 bases, J shed 3 bases, and the junction held 11 bases outside the gene matches. In germline, CDR1 is MNHEY, CDR2 SVGAGI. This CDR3 comprises 14 residues. The CDR3 region has the DNA TGTGCCACAAATCCCCGGGACAGGTTCTACGAGCAGTACTTC. Encoded protein: CATNPRDRFYEQYF.

Sample share makes this clonotype medium-sized. This chain links TRBV5-6 with TRBJ1-1; D is uncertain. Germline V lookup: CDR1 SGHDT, CDR2 YYEEEE. Trimming took off 2 bases at V and 1 base at J, with 9 bases between the two ends. The CDR3 extends over 14 amino acids. CDR3 in DNA: TGTGCCAGCAGCTTCCAGAGCTCGAACACTGAAGCTTTCTTT. Encoded protein: CASSFQSSNTEAFF.

This clonotype is large (0.1 to 1%). V usage is TRBV7-9 and J usage is TRBJ1-2, with D unresolved. The length of the CDR3 is 15 residues. V lost 2 bases and J 0 bases, leaving 10 bases between the germline ends. Looked up from germline, CDR1 is SEHNR and CDR2 is FQNEAQ (reference sequence). This chain's CDR3 is CASSLSSTSNYGYTF. The CDR3 coding sequence is TGTGCCAGCAGCTTAAGTTCGACTTCTAACTATGGCTACACCTTC.

The chain uses TRBV11-2 and TRBJ2-1, with 8 bases that match TRBD2. The germline CDR1 and CDR2 sequences are SGHAT and FQNNGV. Trimming took 8 bases from V and 2 from J; bases not matched to a gene: 8. This CDR3 is 15 amino acids long. The CDR3 region is CASARGGGTYNEQFF. The DNA of the CDR3 is TGTGCCAGCGCACGGGGGGGAGGAACCTACAATGAGCAGTTCTTC. The full variable domain, its missing parts supplied by reference TRBV11-2 and TRBJ2-1, is EAGVAQSPRYKIIEKRQSVAFWCNPISGHATLYWYQQILGQGPKLLIQFQNNGVVDDSQLPKDRFSAERLKGVDSTLKIQPAKLEDSAVYLCASARGGGTYNEQFFGPGTRLTVL.

By share of the sample, this clonotype is medium-sized. V gene TRBV6-5 combines with J gene TRBJ1-1, with 8 bases matching TRBD1. Germline CDR1 reads MNHEY; CDR2 reads SVGAGI. The J segment lost 1 base and the V segment lost 6 bases, leaving 4 bases of the junction unmatched. This CDR3 is 14 amino acids long. The CDR3 nucleotides are TGTGCCAGCAGGATTGACAGGGGGAACACTGAAGCTTTCTTT. Amino acids: CASRIDRGNTEAFF.

Concerning this clonotype: This clone may be a read error of a much larger clone one base away. The chain has TRBV11-2 and TRBJ2-1, with D perhaps matching TRBD2 (5 bases). This CDR3 region has 17 residues. Trimming cost V 5 bases and J 5 bases, with 22 bases left between them. From germline, CDR1 is SGHAT and CDR2 FQNNGV. CDR3 in DNA: TGTGCCAGCAGCCCAGTAGTTCCGATACTAGTCCACAATGAGCAGTTCTTC. It encodes CASSPVVPILVHNEQFF.

The V call is TRBV28, the J call TRBJ2-7; D tentatively fits TRBD1 or TRBD2 (6 bases each). The germline V and J ends were trimmed by 6 bases and 2 bases, with 17 bases remaining between them. This CDR3 contains 15 residues. Looked up from germline, CDR1 is MDHEN and CDR2 is SYDVKM. In DNA form, the CDR3 reads TGTGCCAGCAGGGAGCTAGGGGGGAACACCTACGAGCAGTACTTC. Its translation: CASRELGGNTYEQYF.